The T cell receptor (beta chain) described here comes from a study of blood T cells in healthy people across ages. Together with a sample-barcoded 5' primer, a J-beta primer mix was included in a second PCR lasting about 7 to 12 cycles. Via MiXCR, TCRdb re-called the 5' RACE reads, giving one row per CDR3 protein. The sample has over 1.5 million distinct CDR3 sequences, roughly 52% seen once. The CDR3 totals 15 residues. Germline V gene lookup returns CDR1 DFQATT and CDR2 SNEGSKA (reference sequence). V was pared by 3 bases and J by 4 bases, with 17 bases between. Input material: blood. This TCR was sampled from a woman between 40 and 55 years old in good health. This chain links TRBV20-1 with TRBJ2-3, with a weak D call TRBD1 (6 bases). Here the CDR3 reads CSASPLTGGADTQYF. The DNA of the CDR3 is TGCAGTGCTAGCCCCTTGACAGGAGGCGCAGATACGCAGTATTTT.